This passage covers 11 T cell receptor beta chains from one sample sequenced in a study of blood T cells in healthy people across ages. The authors ran a second PCR of 7 to 11 cycles using a sample-barcoded 5' primer and a J-beta primer mix. TCRdb itself ran the 5' RACE reads through MiXCR, one entry per CDR3 protein. The sample lists about 1.4 million distinct CDR3 sequences, roughly 59% occurring once. The sequenced sample consisted of blood. These receptors were taken from a man aged 18 to 29 in good health.

This clonotype has more than one count but fewer than ten. This chain uses TRBV2 with TRBJ2-7, with 10 bases fitting TRBD1. J gave up 3 bases and V 6 bases, and 8 bases lay outside the gene matches. Per the germline V gene, CDR1 is SNHLY and CDR2 is FYNNEI. The CDR3 is 15 residues long. CDR3 DNA: TGTGCCAGCAGGAGACAGGGGGCTAATTACTACGAGCAGTACTTC. Its protein is CASRRQGANYYEQYF.

The chain joins TRBV9 to TRBJ2-5; 8 nucleotides match TRBD2. CDR3 length: 17 amino acids. CDR1 and CDR2 (germline): SGDLS, YYNGEE. V gave up 0 bases and J gave up 5 bases; unmatched junction bases: 12. The CDR3 region is CASSVGSGGLEYETQYF. As DNA, the CDR3 is TGTGCCAGCAGCGTAGGGAGTGGGGGACTAGAATACGAGACCCAGTACTTC.

This clonotype came up a few times. The gene calls are TRBV29-1 and TRBJ2-1; a weak D match, TRBD1 (6 bases). The DNA end favors TRBJ2-7, so the J call may be wrong. Germline-derived CDR1 and CDR2 are SQVTM and ANQGSEA. The CDR3 contains 14 residues. The CDR3 nucleotides are TGCAGCGTTGAAACACAGGGCTCCTACAATGAGCAGTACTTC. Amino acids: CSVETQGSYNEQYF.

The gene calls are TRBV20-1 and TRBJ2-7; D might be TRBD1 or TRBD2, each matching 5 bases. This CDR3 has 13 amino acids. Trimming removed 4 bases from V and 3 bases from J, with 13 bases in between. Germline loops: CDR1 DFQATT, CDR2 SNEGSKA (reference sequence). CDR3: CSATRVGLYEQYF. The CDR3 coding sequence is TGCAGTGCTACCAGGGTTGGACTCTACGAGCAGTACTTC.

The CDR3, as DNA: TGCAGCGTTGAACGGGAGGGGTACAATGAGCAGTTCTTC. It is translated as CSVEREGYNEQFF. The chain is built from TRBV29-1 and TRBJ2-1; 8 nucleotides line up with TRBD2. The CDR3 totals 13 residues. V dropped 2 bases and J dropped 4; count of bases not matched to a gene: 1. Germline values: CDR1 SQVTM, CDR2 ANQGSEA.

The chain has TRBV4-1 and TRBJ1-1; D possibly corresponds to TRBD1 (6 bases). V gave up 4 bases and J gave up 6 bases, with 12 bases separating them. Germline loops: CDR1 MGHRA, CDR2 YSYEKL. The CDR3 totals 13 residues. CDR3 nucleotides: TGCGCCAGCAGCCCGATGGAGGGGGCTGAAGCTTTCTTT. Translating it yields CASSPMEGAEAFF.

The CDR3 spells CAISGAIQGAAYEQYF. Here the CDR3 DNA reads TGTGCCATCAGCGGAGCTATACAGGGGGCCGCCTACGAGCAGTACTTC. V is TRBV10-3 and J is TRBJ2-7; 9 positions agree with TRBD1. This CDR3 is built from 16 residues. Losses at the gene ends were 6 bases for V and 2 bases for J; bases not matched to a gene: 11. Germline CDR1 is ENHRY and CDR2 is SYGVKD.

This clonotype was detected only a few times. This chain connects TRBV29-1 to TRBJ2-1; D unresolved. The length of the CDR3 is 15 residues. The V gene's germline CDR1 is SQVTM and CDR2 ANQGSEA. V was clipped by 4 bases and J by 2 bases, with 15 bases between them. The CDR3 spells CSVVPLAPTYNEQFF. CDR3 bases: TGCAGCGTTGTCCCTTTGGCCCCTACCTACAATGAGCAGTTCTTC.

CDR3 protein: CASSGGQENSPLHF. CDR3 DNA: TGCGCCAGCAGCGGAGGGCAGGAGAATTCACCCCTCCACTTT. The chain employs TRBV5-1 and TRBJ1-6; no clear D gene. Germline CDR1 reads SGHRS; CDR2 reads YFSETQ. V shed 4 bases and J shed 7 bases, with 12 bases lying between them. The CDR3 totals 14 residues.

This clonotype was observed a single time. The chain is built from TRBV29-1 and TRBJ2-7, with 8 bases fitting TRBD1. V lost 7 bases and J lost 3; bases outside the gene matches: 11. Germline V gene data show CDR1 as SQVTM and CDR2 as ANQGSEA. The CDR3 spans 14 residues. The CDR3 reads CSAQLPDRGYEQYF. CDR3 bases: TGCAGCGCCCAGCTTCCCGACAGGGGCTACGAGCAGTACTTC.

The chain recombines TRBV7-9 with TRBJ1-2; D is ambiguous. The CDR3 extends over 15 amino acids. The germline V gene encodes CDR1 SEHNR and CDR2 FQNEAQ (reference sequence). Trimming shortened V by 5 bases and J by 2 bases, and 15 bases separated the two germline ends. CDR3 sequence: CASSLGGPQNYGYTF. The CDR3 DNA reads as TGTGCCAGCAGCCTGGGTGGACCGCAGAACTATGGCTACACCTTC.